This T cell receptor (beta chain) was retrieved from a study of T cell responses to AZD1222 COVID-19 vaccine. V dropped 6 bases and J dropped 7; count of bases not matched to a gene: 6. CDR3 length: 13 amino acids. CDR1 is ENHRY and CDR2 is SYGVKD in the germline V gene. Sequencing was performed with immunoSEQ multiplex PCR; in TCRdb, only in-frame clones are kept and a portion is missing. The sample lists some 110,000 clones, roughly 87% occurring once. This clone appeared a single time. Specimen: peripheral blood, collected 28 days after the second AZD1222 dose. The chain couples TRBV10-3 to TRBJ1-5, with 7 bases aligning to TRBD1. The clonotype comes from an adult who received the AZD1222 COVID-19 vaccine. The CDR3 coding sequence is TGTGCCATCAGAAAGGGGGCTGGGCAGCCCCAGCATTTT. It codes for CAIRKGAGQPQHF.